The clone carrying this T cell receptor beta chain showed up just a few times. What it binds is not known. Sequencing relied on a cDNA template that was reverse transcribed from extracted RNA. Data came from immunoSEQ multiplex PCR; TCRdb stores just in-frame clones and leaves some out. This table has roughly 200,000 clones, about 48% appearing once. Germline CDR1 is SQVTM and CDR2 is ANQGSEA. Trimming took 1 base from V and 4 from J, leaving 8 bases between them. The CDR3 totals 13 residues. The sample is drawn from a study of CD8+ T cells in alopecia areata. The study's findings and limits: Administration of tofacitinib significantly diminished scalp clonality and expanded CD8+ clones within the top 100.

Treatment in this sample: oral pan-JAK inhibitor, 5-10 mg twice daily. The sequenced sample was CD8+ T cells sorted from blood, obtained at week 24, from a patient treated with tofacitinib. The chain links TRBV29-1 to TRBJ2-1; D uncertain. The origin of this receptor is a human donor with alopecia areata. The CDR3 DNA sequence: TGCAGCGTTGAAGGGCCTTCGTACAATGAGCAGTTCTTC. Its translation: CSVEGPSYNEQFF.